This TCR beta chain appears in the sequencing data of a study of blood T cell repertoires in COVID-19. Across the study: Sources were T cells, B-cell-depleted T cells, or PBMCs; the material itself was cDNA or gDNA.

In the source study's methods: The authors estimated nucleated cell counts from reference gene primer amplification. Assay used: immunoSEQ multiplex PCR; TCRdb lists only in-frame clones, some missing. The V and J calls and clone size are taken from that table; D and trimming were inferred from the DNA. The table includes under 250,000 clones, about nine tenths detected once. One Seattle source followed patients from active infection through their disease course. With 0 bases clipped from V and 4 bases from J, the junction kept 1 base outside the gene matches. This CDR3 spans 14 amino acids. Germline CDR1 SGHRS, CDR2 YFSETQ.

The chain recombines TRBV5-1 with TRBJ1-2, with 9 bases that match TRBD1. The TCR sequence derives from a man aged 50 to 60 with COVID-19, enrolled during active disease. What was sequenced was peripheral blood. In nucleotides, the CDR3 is TGCGCCAGCAGCTTGGAGGGACAGGGCTATGGCTACACCTTC. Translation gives CASSLEGQGYGYTF.